This T cell receptor beta chain was identified during a study of blood T cell repertoires in COVID-19. Participant ages covered roughly 18 to 89 years across 20 to 25 US areas. Allocation to cohorts depended on clinical history reported by the participants. Recovery meant two consecutive negative NP/OP PCR tests, professional clearance, or resolved symptoms. Per the original data handling: Nucleated cell number was recorded as an estimate derived from reference gene primer amplification. Clones were read by immunoSEQ multiplex PCR, and TCRdb kept only the in-frame ones, dropping some. Clone size and V and J calls were adopted from that table, with D and trimming inferred from the DNA. Among approximately 300,000 clones listed, roughly 90% were seen once. CDR3 size: 16 residues. Trimming shortened V by 3 bases and J by 10 bases, and 19 bases separated the two germline ends. Germline assignment: CDR1 MDHEN and CDR2 SYDVKM.

The sequence was collected from a woman aged 30 to 39 who had recovered from COVID-19. Sequenced sample: PBMCs or T cells enriched from blood (not recorded which). The chain couples TRBV28 to TRBJ1-6, with a weak D call TRBD1 (6 bases). CDR3 in amino acids: CASSFQSGDMESPLHF. CDR3 DNA sequence: TGTGCCAGCAGTTTCCAGTCAGGGGATATGGAGTCACCCCTCCACTTT.